The 25 T cell receptor beta chains in this list originate from one sample, sequenced in a study of early T cells in non-severe SARS-CoV-2 infection. TCRdb called the 5' RACE reads again in MiXCR, with one record for every CDR3 protein. The sample holds about 26,000 distinct CDR3 sequences, 3.5% to 5% seen once. Material for sequencing was whole blood. The source is an adult who was a healthcare worker with PCR-confirmed SARS-CoV-2 infection or an uninfected control (not recorded which).

This clonotype is medium-sized. The chain is built from TRBV20-1 and TRBJ2-3; 10 bases agree with TRBD2. This CDR3 is 17 amino acids long. J gave up 0 bases and V 3 bases, and 9 bases lay outside the gene matches. In germline, CDR1 is DFQATT, CDR2 SNEGSKA (reference sequence). The CDR3 DNA sequence: TGCAGTGCTAGTAGGGCTAGCGGGGGAGTTAGCACAGATACGCAGTATTTT. It translates to CSASRASGGVSTDTQYF.

This clonotype was recorded many times. The rearrangement joins TRBV2 to TRBJ1-5; 7 bases fit TRBD1. This CDR3 region has 16 residues. CDR1 is SNHLY and CDR2 is FYNNEI in the germline V gene. V was clipped by 5 bases and J by 0 bases; unmatched bases: 7. CDR3 bases: TGTGCCAGCAGTTTACAGGGGTGGAATAGCAATCAGCCCCAGCATTTT. Its translation: CASSLQGWNSNQPQHF.

V is TRBV4-3 and J is TRBJ1-4; weak D call: TRBD1 (5 bases). Germline V gene lookup returns CDR1 LGHNA and CDR2 YSLEER. The CDR3 totals 17 residues. The V end was cut by 1 base, the J end by 2 bases, with 14 bases between. This CDR3 reads CASSQVIIAGTNEKLFF. The CDR3, as DNA: TGCGCCAGCAGCCAAGTGATTATCGCAGGGACTAATGAAAAACTGTTTTTT.

This clonotype was recorded many times. V usage is TRBV12-5 and J usage is TRBJ2-2; D is perhaps TRBD1 (6 bases). Trimming cost V 6 bases and J 5 bases, with 13 bases left between them. There are 14 residues in the CDR3. CDR1 and CDR2 (germline): LGHNT, FRNRAP. The CDR3 nucleotides read TGTGCTAGTGGAACAGGGCAGGGAACCGGGGAGCTGTTTTTT. Its translation: CASGTGQGTGELFF.

Ten or more counts support this clonotype. This chain uses TRBV19 with TRBJ2-1; D is perhaps TRBD1 or TRBD2 (5 bases each). The germline gives CDR1 LNHDA, CDR2 SQIVND (reference sequence). V was clipped by 4 bases and J by 10 bases, with 11 bases between them. This CDR3 has 12 amino acids. CDR3 protein: CASSNRGPEQFF. Written as DNA, the CDR3 is TGTGCCAGTAGTAACCGGGGCCCGGAGCAGTTCTTC. The full variable domain, rest sourced from reference TRBV19 and TRBJ2-1, is DGGITQSPKYLFRKEGQNVTLSCEQNLNHDAMYWYRQDPGQGLRLIYYSQIVNDFQKGDIAEGYSVSREKKESFPLTVTSAQKNPTAFYLCASSNRGPEQFFGPGTRLTVL.

This clonotype was counted at least ten times. The chain carries TRBV28 and TRBJ2-3, with TRBD2 matching over 11 bases. This CDR3 has 17 amino acids. CDR1 MDHEN and CDR2 SYDVKM come from the germline V gene. The ends lost 6 bases at V and 1 base at J; junction bases unmatched: 9. Here the CDR3 DNA reads TGTGCCAGCAGAGGACTAGCGGGTATTAGGGGCACAGATACGCAGTATTTT. Translation: CASRGLAGIRGTDTQYF.

This clonotype was recorded at least ten times. V is TRBV30 and J is TRBJ1-1; no reliable D call. CDR1 is GTSNPN and CDR2 is SVGIG in the germline V gene (reference sequence). V was trimmed by 2 bases and J by 1 base, leaving 2 bases between them. CDR3 length: 11 residues. The chain's CDR3 is CAWSKNTEAFF. The CDR3 region has the DNA TGTGCCTGGAGTAAGAACACTGAAGCTTTCTTT.

This clonotype occurred many times. The chain recombines TRBV27 with TRBJ2-7; 8 bases line up with TRBD1. Per germline, CDR1 MNHEY and CDR2 SMNVEV (reference sequence). This CDR3 comprises 14 residues. Trimming removed 5 bases from V and 4 bases from J; junction bases left unmatched: 7. The CDR3: CASSPGQDRYEQYF. In DNA form, the CDR3 reads TGTGCCAGCAGTCCGGGACAGGATCGGTACGAGCAGTACTTC.

This clonotype was seen repeatedly, ten times or more. The chain carries TRBV18 and TRBJ2-7, with D hard to call. Germline lookup yields CDR1 KGHSH and CDR2 LQKENI. The CDR3 loop spans 13 amino acids. Deletions cut 2 bases from V and 6 bases from J, with 11 bases between. The CDR3 coding sequence is TGTGCCAGCTCACCAGCTCCCTTGTTCGAGCAGTACTTC. This encodes CASSPAPLFEQYF. The full variable domain, rest sourced from reference TRBV18 and TRBJ2-7, is NAGVMQNPRHLVRRRGQEARLRCSPMKGHSHVYWYRQLPEEGLKFMVYLQKENIIDESGMPKERFSAEFPKEGPSILRIQQVVRGDSAAYFCASSPAPLFEQYFGPGTRLTVT.

The rearrangement uses TRBV30 and TRBJ1-1; D is unclear. Germline values: CDR1 GTSNPN, CDR2 SVGIG (reference sequence). With 2 bases removed from V and 1 base from J, the gap between germline ends came to 8 bases. The length of the CDR3 is 13 residues. The CDR3 nucleotides are TGTGCCTGGAGTAGAACAGAGAACACTGAAGCTTTCTTT. Encoded protein: CAWSRTENTEAFF.

About this clonotype itself: This may be a read error: a much more frequent sequence differs by one nucleotide. The J gene is TRBJ1-1, the V gene TRBV12-3 or TRBV12-4; tentatively, D is TRBD1 (5 bases). The CDR3 totals 13 residues. Written as DNA, the CDR3 is TGTGTCAGCAGGGAGCGTCTGAACACTGAAGCTTTCTTT. Translating it yields CVSRERLNTEAFF.

This clonotype showed up many times. This rearrangement joins TRBV20-1 to TRBJ1-1, with 8 bases that match TRBD1. V lost 0 bases to trimming and J lost 6 bases; unmatched junction nucleotides: 12. CDR3 length: 16 residues. Germline V gives CDR1 DFQATT, CDR2 SNEGSKA (reference sequence). The CDR3 region has the DNA TGCAGTGCTAGAGATCTCTCGGGACAGGCCTTTGCTGAAGCTTTCTTT. It specifies CSARDLSGQAFAEAFF.

At least ten counts were recorded for this clonotype. The gene calls are TRBV28 and TRBJ1-1; D is possibly TRBD1 (5 bases). The CDR3 contains 16 residues. The V gene lost 11 bases and the J gene lost 1 base, with 23 bases spanning the gap. Germline V gene sequence: CDR1 MDHEN, CDR2 SYDVKM. Written as DNA, the CDR3 is TGTGCCCGAGCAGGCGGGCAGGGCTTGAAGAACACTGAAGCTTTCTTT. This gives the protein CARAGGQGLKNTEAFF.

This clonotype came up many times. The rearrangement links TRBV7-7 to TRBJ2-3; tentatively, D is TRBD2 (6 bases). The length of the CDR3 is 14 residues. The V gene's germline CDR1 is SSHAT and CDR2 FNYEAQ (reference sequence). V was cut by 3 bases and J by 3 bases, with 10 bases left in between. As DNA, the CDR3 is TGTGCCAGCAGCTTTGGGGGGTCAACAGATACGCAGTATTTT. Protein sequence: CASSFGGSTDTQYF.

In its sample, this clonotype was seen many times. The CDR3 reads CASRRTGTTYEQYF. CDR3 nucleotides: TGTGCCAGCAGGCGGACAGGGACTACCTACGAGCAGTACTTC. The chain employs TRBV28 and TRBJ2-7; TRBD1 is a possible D gene (8 bases). Germline V gene data show CDR1 as MDHEN and CDR2 as SYDVKM. V lost 6 bases and J 2 bases, leaving 14 bases between the germline ends. The CDR3 is made up of 14 amino acids.

This clonotype was observed many times. This chain connects TRBV12-3 or TRBV12-4 to TRBJ2-3; D is uncertain. The V gene lost 1 base and the J gene lost 4 bases, with 9 bases spanning the gap. The CDR3 totals 14 residues. The DNA of the CDR3 is TGTGCCAGCAGTTTAGATATGGTAGCAGATACGCAGTATTTT. As protein: CASSLDMVADTQYF.

This clonotype has a handful of counts. V gene TRBV9 combines with J gene TRBJ2-3; TRBD1 aligns across 7 bases. The V and J ends lost 2 bases and 3 bases, in that order; junction bases with no gene match: 6. CDR3 length: 15 residues. Germline values: CDR1 SGDLS, CDR2 YYNGEE. This CDR3 is CASSVIGGITDTQYF. CDR3 DNA: TGTGCCAGCAGCGTCATAGGGGGCATTACAGATACGCAGTATTTT.

The J gene is TRBJ2-3, the V gene TRBV7-8, with D perhaps matching TRBD1 (5 bases). Germline V gene sequence: CDR1 SGHVS, CDR2 FQNEAQ. The V end was cut by 4 bases, the J end by 2 bases, with 13 bases between. The CDR3 is 15 residues long. CDR3 protein: CASSSRQTPTDTQYF. As DNA, the CDR3 is TGTGCCAGCAGCTCCCGACAGACTCCCACAGATACGCAGTATTTT.

Ten or more counts support this clonotype. DNA of the CDR3: TGTGCCAGCAGCCAGGGGACACGCTACGAGCAGTACTTC. It specifies CASSQGTRYEQYF. The rearrangement uses TRBV14 and TRBJ2-7; D perhaps matches TRBD1 (6 bases). V was trimmed by 3 bases and J by 3 bases, leaving 9 bases between them. This CDR3 contains 13 residues. Germline CDR1 and CDR2: SGHDN and FVKESK.

This clonotype showed up many times. The chain has TRBV7-9 and TRBJ1-5, with D perhaps TRBD1 (6 bases). Trimming pared 5 bases from V and 6 bases from J, leaving 17 bases between. The CDR3 has 15 residues. Germline assignment: CDR1 SEHNR and CDR2 FQNEAQ (reference sequence). The CDR3 loop reads CASSLAQGSSQPQHF. The CDR3 nucleotides read TGTGCCAGCAGCCTCGCACAGGGCTCCAGTCAGCCCCAGCATTTT.

This clonotype was seen repeatedly, ten times or more. The gene calls are TRBV5-1 and TRBJ1-1, with D maybe TRBD1 (6 bases). With 0 bases removed from V and 1 base from J, the gap between germline ends came to 10 bases. The CDR3 is 15 amino acids. CDR1 and CDR2 from the germline V gene are SGHRS and YFSETQ. CDR3 nucleotide sequence: TGCGCCAGCAGCTTGGGTCACAGGGCGAACACTGAAGCTTTCTTT. Translating it yields CASSLGHRANTEAFF.

In its sample, this clonotype was seen a few times. The chain has TRBV29-1 and TRBJ1-1; D is unclear. Germline V lookup: CDR1 SQVTM, CDR2 ANQGSEA. V was pared by 5 bases and J by 4 bases, with 5 bases between. The CDR3 loop spans 10 amino acids. CDR3 nucleotide sequence: TGCAGCGTTTCAAGCACTGAAGCTTTCTTT. Amino acid sequence: CSVSSTEAFF. The full variable domain, with the rest looked up from reference TRBV29-1 and TRBJ1-1, is SAVISQKPSRDICQRGTSLTIQCQVDSQVTMMFWYRQQPGQSLTLIATANQGSEATYESGFVIDKFPISRPNLTFSTLTVSNMSPEDSSIYLCSVSSTEAFFGQGTRLTVV.

This clonotype has a count of ten or more. The chain carries TRBV7-2 and TRBJ1-2, with D possibly matching TRBD1 (5 bases). There are 16 residues in the CDR3. Germline V lookup: CDR1 SGHTA, CDR2 FQGNSA. Trimming took 5 bases from V and 0 from J, leaving 16 bases between them. The CDR3 protein is CASSLNLDSSNYGYTF. The DNA for the CDR3 is TGTGCCAGCAGCCTCAACCTCGACAGTTCTAACTATGGCTACACCTTC. Combining the CDR3 with reference TRBV7-2 and TRBJ1-2 gives the whole variable domain GAGVSQSPSNKVTEKGKDVELRCDPISGHTALYWYRQSLGQGLEFLIYFQGNSAPDKSGLPSDRFSAERTGGSVSTLTIQRTQQEDSAVYLCASSLNLDSSNYGYTFGSGTRLTVV.

At least ten counts were recorded for this clonotype. The chain uses TRBV30 and TRBJ1-5; D possibly corresponds to TRBD1 (6 bases). There are 13 residues in the CDR3. Looked up from germline, CDR1 is GTSNPN and CDR2 is SVGIG (reference sequence). V dropped 1 base and J dropped 3 bases, with 7 bases sitting between them. The CDR3 DNA is TGTGCCTGGAGTGGACAGGTCAATCAGCCCCAGCATTTT. This sequence encodes CAWSGQVNQPQHF.

This clonotype was seen many times. This chain connects TRBV10-3 to TRBJ2-3; D is possibly TRBD2 (6 bases). Germline loops: CDR1 ENHRY, CDR2 SYGVKD. V lost 0 bases, J lost 1 base, and 14 bases lay in between. The CDR3 is 17 amino acids. In DNA, the CDR3 is TGTGCCATCAGTGAGTCGTTTGCGGGACCCGGCACAGATACGCAGTATTTT. Translated, it gives CAISESFAGPGTDTQYF.